These 20 T cell receptor beta chains were all obtained from the same sample, sequenced in a study of cytomegalovirus exposure and HLA in healthy donors. The study ran its PCR with 60 Vbeta and 13 Jbeta primers. Generated by immunoSEQ multiplex PCR, the TCRdb table keeps only in-frame clones and is missing some. The repertoire has under 200,000 clones, 70% to 85% of them found once; the top ten carry around 4.8%. The sequenced sample consisted of PBMCs. Receptors were obtained from a woman aged 25 to 45 in good health and CMV-seropositive.

The chain couples TRBV7-2 to TRBJ2-5, with 8 bases fitting TRBD2. The CDR3 is made up of 15 amino acids. Germline V gives CDR1 SGHTA, CDR2 FQGNSA. After removal of 4 bases from V and 0 bases from J, the junction contained 4 bases not matched to a gene. CDR3 protein: CASSSNSGNQETQYF. The CDR3 nucleotides are TGTGCCAGCAGCTCCAATAGCGGGAACCAAGAGACCCAGTACTTC.

This rearrangement joins TRBV5-1 to TRBJ2-5; TRBD1 is a possible D gene (6 bases). CDR1 and CDR2 (germline): SGHRS, YFSETQ. The CDR3 totals 14 residues. V was shortened by 2 bases and J by 5 bases, with 13 bases between the two germline ends. DNA for the CDR3: TGCGCCAGCAGCTTCCAGGCAGGGGCGGAGACCCAGTACTTC. Protein product: CASSFQAGAETQYF.

In DNA form, the CDR3 reads TGCGCCAGCAGCTTGCAGGGGGAGACCCAGTACTTC. Protein product: CASSLQGETQYF. V gene TRBV5-1 combines with J gene TRBJ2-5; D is possibly TRBD1 (6 bases). Trimming took 1 base from V and 5 from J, leaving 6 bases between them. The germline gives CDR1 SGHRS, CDR2 YFSETQ. The CDR3 totals 12 residues.

This clone was seen only a few times. This chain joins TRBV2 and TRBJ1-2, with unresolved D. This CDR3 spans 12 amino acids. With 3 bases removed from V and 6 bases from J, the gap between germline ends came to 8 bases. Germline V gene lookup returns CDR1 SNHLY and CDR2 FYNNEI. CDR3 loop: CASSDSVDGYTF. The CDR3 region has the DNA TGTGCCAGCAGTGACTCAGTGGATGGCTACACCTTC.

The sample holds one count of this clone. The CDR3 loop reads CASAGGPYEQYF. In DNA, the CDR3 is TGTGCCAGCGCCGGCGGTCCCTACGAGCAGTACTTC. The chain carries TRBV25-1 and TRBJ2-7; D gene uncertain. V was pared by 8 bases and J by 2 bases, with 10 bases between. This CDR3 has 12 amino acids. Looked up from germline, CDR1 is MGHDK and CDR2 is SYGVNS.

The chain recombines TRBV5-4 with TRBJ2-5; a weak D match, TRBD1 (5 bases). The CDR3 consists of 13 residues. Germline loops: CDR1 SGHNT, CDR2 YYREEE (reference sequence). V was clipped by 0 bases and J by 3 bases, with 6 bases between them. The CDR3 coding sequence is TGTGCCAGCAGCTTGGCCAGGGAAGAGACCCAGTACTTC. It yields the protein CASSLAREETQYF.

The chain joins TRBV30 to TRBJ2-7; 9 bases match TRBD1. Trimming cost V 3 bases and J 9 bases; bases outside gene matches: 9. There are 13 residues in the CDR3. Germline V gives CDR1 GTSNPN, CDR2 SVGIG (reference sequence). CDR3 in amino acids: CAWSPGQGLRQYF. Here the CDR3 DNA reads TGTGCCTGGAGCCCGGGACAGGGTCTAAGGCAGTACTTC.

This clone has just a few counts. The gene calls are TRBV4-2 and TRBJ2-5, with 11 bases fitting TRBD2. CDR3 size: 15 residues. CDR1 is LGHNA and CDR2 is YNFKEQ in the germline V gene. The J segment lost 2 bases and the V segment lost 3 bases, leaving 2 bases of the junction unmatched. The CDR3 DNA sequence: TGTGCCAGCAGCCAGGGGACTAGCGGTCAAGAGACCCAGTACTTC. As protein: CASSQGTSGQETQYF.

The chain links TRBV5-1 to TRBJ1-1, with D maybe TRBD1 (5 bases). V was cut by 1 base and J by 0 bases, with 13 bases left in between. The CDR3 has 16 amino acids. In germline, CDR1 is SGHRS, CDR2 YFSETQ. The CDR3 reads CASSLNGGIMNTEAFF. The CDR3 DNA reads TGCGCCAGCAGCTTGAACGGGGGGATAATGAACACTGAAGCTTTCTTT. The full variable domain, in which reference TRBV5-1 and TRBJ1-1 provide the parts outside the CDR3, is KAGVTQTPRYLIKTRGQQVTLSCSPISGHRSVSWYQQTPGQGLQFLFEYFSETQRNKGNFPGRFSGRQFSNSRSEMNVSTLELGDSALYLCASSLNGGIMNTEAFFGQGTRLTVV.

This chain joins TRBV14 and TRBJ1-1; a possible D gene is TRBD1 (6 bases). CDR3 length: 14 residues. V lost 4 bases to trimming and J lost 5 bases, with 14 bases between them. The germline V gene encodes CDR1 SGHDN and CDR2 FVKESK. This CDR3 is CASSRDNTGTEAFF. The CDR3 DNA reads TGTGCCAGCAGCCGCGATAACACAGGGACTGAAGCTTTCTTT.

The V and J genes are TRBV7-8 and TRBJ2-3, with 10 bases lining up with TRBD1. Germline V lookup: CDR1 SGHVS, CDR2 FQNEAQ. This CDR3 has 14 amino acids. V shed 5 bases, J shed 6 bases, and the junction held 5 bases outside the gene matches. DNA of the CDR3: TGTGCCAGCAGCGCGGGACAGGGGCTTGATACGCAGTATTTT. As protein: CASSAGQGLDTQYF.

The CDR3 nucleotides read TGTGCCAGCAGCTTAGGAGCAGGGAGGACCTACGAGCAGTACTTC. Its protein is CASSLGAGRTYEQYF. J is TRBJ2-7 and V is TRBV7-2; D possibly corresponds to TRBD2 (6 bases). Germline V gene lookup returns CDR1 SGHTA and CDR2 FQGNSA. V was trimmed by 1 base and J by 2 bases, leaving 12 bases between them. The length of the CDR3 is 15 residues.

The chain is built from TRBV11-2 and TRBJ1-4, with D maybe TRBD1 (5 bases). Germline V CDR1 and CDR2: SGHAT, FQNNGV. V gave up 6 bases and J gave up 0 bases, with 8 bases separating them. The CDR3 covers 14 residues. CDR3 sequence reads: CASSSQATNEKLFF. CDR3 DNA sequence: TGTGCCAGCAGTTCACAGGCAACTAATGAAAAACTGTTTTTT.

The chain couples TRBV7-9 to TRBJ2-1; D remains ambiguous. Germline CDR1 reads SEHNR; CDR2 reads FQNEAQ (reference sequence). The length of the CDR3 is 14 residues. Trimming left V 1 base short and J 0 bases short, with 4 bases between. In DNA, the CDR3 is TGTGCCAGCAGCTTAGGTAGCTCCTACAATGAGCAGTTCTTC. Translation: CASSLGSSYNEQFF. Drawing the rest from reference TRBV7-9 and TRBJ2-1, the complete variable domain is DTGVSQNPRHKITKRGQNVTFRCDPISEHNRLYWYRQTLGQGPEFLTYFQNEAQLEKSRLLSDRFSAERPKGSFSTLEIQRTEQGDSAMYLCASSLGSSYNEQFFGPGTRLTVL.

This chain links TRBV7-6 with TRBJ2-1; 11 bases map to TRBD1. Trimming removed 5 bases from V and 7 bases from J; junction bases left unmatched: 10. The length of the CDR3 is 16 residues. Germline CDR1 is SGHVS and CDR2 is FNYEAQ. Here the CDR3 reads CASSPSDRGLGNEQFF. The CDR3 nucleotides are TGTGCCAGCAGCCCCTCGGACAGGGGGCTAGGGAATGAGCAGTTCTTC.

CDR3 region: CASSQGSVGNYGYTF. The CDR3 bases are TGCGCCAGCAGCCAGGGAAGCGTGGGGAACTATGGCTACACCTTC. The V gene is TRBV5-1, the J gene TRBJ1-2, with D perhaps matching TRBD1 (5 bases). Germline values: CDR1 SGHRS, CDR2 YFSETQ. With 4 bases removed from V and 2 bases from J, the gap between germline ends came to 15 bases. This CDR3 spans 15 amino acids.

This clone has only a few counts. This sequence joins TRBV5-6 and TRBJ1-2, with 7 bases fitting TRBD1. This CDR3 has 18 amino acids. V lost 4 bases, J lost 1 base, and 16 bases stayed unmatched. CDR1 SGHDT and CDR2 YYEEEE come from the germline V gene. In nucleotides, the CDR3 is TGTGCCAGCAGCCATTACCGAGACGGGACAGAGTTTAACTATGGCTACACCTTC. It codes for CASSHYRDGTEFNYGYTF.

This chain uses TRBV6-6 with TRBJ1-6; perhaps TRBD1 as D (5 bases). The germline V gene encodes CDR1 MNHNY and CDR2 SVGAGI (reference sequence). This CDR3 region has 15 residues. The V end lost 2 bases, the J end lost 10 bases, and 15 bases lay between the germline ends. This CDR3 reads CASSYLDSPGSPLHF. CDR3 nucleotide sequence: TGTGCCAGCAGTTACCTTGACAGCCCTGGGTCACCCCTCCACTTT.

Only one count was recorded for this clone. V and J are TRBV10-1 and TRBJ2-5; TRBD1 agrees at 7 bases. This CDR3 contains 13 residues. V dropped 6 bases and J dropped 3; count of bases not matched to a gene: 4. Germline V gene data show CDR1 as WNHNN and CDR2 as SYGVQD (reference sequence). As DNA, the CDR3 is TGCGCCAGCAGCCGGGACAGAGAAGAGACCCAGTACTTC. It specifies CASSRDREETQYF.

The chain employs TRBV27 and TRBJ1-6; D possibly corresponds to TRBD1 (6 bases). Germline V gene data show CDR1 as MNHEY and CDR2 as SMNVEV (reference sequence). This CDR3 comprises 13 residues. The V gene lost 2 bases and the J gene lost 9 bases, with 8 bases spanning the gap. The CDR3 here is CASSLEQGSPLHF. CDR3 coding DNA: TGTGCCAGCAGTTTAGAACAGGGTTCACCCCTCCACTTT.